These 29 T cell receptor beta chains were all obtained from the same sample, sequenced in a study of long-term antiretroviral therapy in people with HIV (dated by TCRdb to 2022 to 2024). The immunoSEQ hsTCRB v3.0 assay was used at survey level resolution for TRB variable region sequencing. In its TCRdb copy, this immuneACCESS table keeps in-frame sequences only and misses some clones. Where compared with another copy, unresolved V genes explain less than half of these, and the others have no known cause. In all, the sample holds 10,000 to 12,000 clones, and roughly 80% of those were seen once. The leading ten clones occupy around 15% of the sample. The sequenced sample was unsorted PBMCs, obtained 1.2 years after starting antiretroviral therapy. The receptor source for this set is a man aged 35 to 55 with HIV.

This chain connects TRBV6-6 to TRBJ1-2; 8 bases align to TRBD1. The trim removed 6 bases at V and 8 bases at J, leaving 2 bases unmatched. There are 11 residues in the CDR3. Per the germline V gene, CDR1 is MNHNY and CDR2 is SVGAGI (reference sequence). This CDR3 reads CASRTGVGYTF. CDR3 nucleotide sequence: TGTGCCAGCAGGACAGGGGTGGGCTACACCTTC.

This clone was seen just once. The chain combines TRBV28 with TRBJ1-1; 12 nucleotides match TRBD1. CDR1 MDHEN and CDR2 SYDVKM come from the germline V gene. V dropped 5 bases and J dropped 4; count of bases not matched to a gene: 5. CDR3 length: 15 amino acids. CDR3 bases: TGTGCCAGCAGTCCCCGGGACAGGGGGCTCACTGAAGCTTTCTTT. Amino acids: CASSPRDRGLTEAFF.

V gene TRBV19 combines with J gene TRBJ2-7, with 9 bases identical to TRBD1. This CDR3 comprises 14 residues. CDR1 LNHDA and CDR2 SQIVND come from the germline V gene (reference sequence). The junction had 8 bases not matched to a gene; V was cut back by 4 bases and J by 7 bases. The CDR3, as DNA: TGTGCCAGTAGTAGGGAACAGGGGGCGAAAGAGCAGTACTTC. This translates into CASSREQGAKEQYF. The full variable domain, its missing parts supplied by reference TRBV19 and TRBJ2-7, is DGGITQSPKYLFRKEGQNVTLSCEQNLNHDAMYWYRQDPGQGLRLIYYSQIVNDFQKGDIAEGYSVSREKKESFPLTVTSAQKNPTAFYLCASSREQGAKEQYFGPGTRLTVT.

V gene TRBV11-2 combines with J gene TRBJ2-7; weak D call: TRBD2 (5 bases). Looked up from germline, CDR1 is SGHAT and CDR2 is FQNNGV. The CDR3 consists of 14 residues. Trimming removed 5 bases from V and 1 base from J, with 12 bases in between. CDR3 nucleotides: TGTGCCAGCAGCAAGGAGGCTAGGTCCTACGAGCAGTACTTC. It translates to CASSKEARSYEQYF.

This clone was recorded a few times. Additional DNA sequences in this sample encode the identical CDR3. The chain is built from TRBV5-4 and TRBJ2-3; a possible D gene is TRBD2 (6 bases). This CDR3 comprises 15 residues. CDR1 and CDR2 from the germline V gene are SGHNT and YYREEE (reference sequence). Between the trimmed V and J ends, which lost 2 bases and 0 bases, there was a span of 10 bases. The CDR3 DNA is TGTGCCAGCAGCTTCTCGGGAGCTAGCACAGATACGCAGTATTTT. It encodes CASSFSGASTDTQYF.

The chain uses TRBV7-3 and TRBJ2-3, with 7 bases matching TRBD2. This CDR3 has 14 residues. Germline CDR1 is SGHTA and CDR2 is FQGTGA. Trimming took 2 bases from V and 5 from J; bases not matched to a gene: 4. CDR3 sequence: CASSLGGGRDTQYF. CDR3 nucleotides: TGTGCCAGCAGCTTAGGGGGGGGGAGAGATACGCAGTATTTT.

The rearrangement links TRBV9 to TRBJ1-1; D unclear. The germline gives CDR1 SGDLS, CDR2 YYNGEE. This CDR3 has 13 residues. Trimming shortened V by 0 bases and J by 0 bases, and 3 bases separated the two germline ends. CDR3 sequence reads: CASSVDLNTEAFF. The CDR3 coding sequence is TGTGCCAGCAGCGTAGATCTGAACACTGAAGCTTTCTTT.

The chain combines TRBV15 with TRBJ1-5, with D hard to call. The CDR3 sequence is 15 residues long. CDR1 and CDR2 from the germline V gene are LNHNV and YYDKDF (reference sequence). With 1 base removed from V and 7 bases from J, the gap between germline ends came to 14 bases. CDR3 sequence: CATSRAYGEGQPQHF. The CDR3 region has the DNA TGTGCCACCAGCAGAGCATACGGGGAAGGACAGCCCCAGCATTTT.

The rearrangement uses TRBV6-1 and TRBJ1-2; tentatively, D is TRBD1 (6 bases). CDR1 and CDR2 (germline): MNHNS, SASEGT. This CDR3 is built from 14 residues. V was pared by 0 bases and J by 7 bases, with 12 bases between. The CDR3 DNA reads TGTGCCAGCAGTGAAGCGCTTCGAGGGGGTGGCTACACCTTC. Protein: CASSEALRGGGYTF.

A few counts support this clone. The V and J genes are TRBV5-1 and TRBJ2-2, with TRBD1 identical over 10 bases. The V gene's germline CDR1 is SGHRS and CDR2 YFSETQ. This CDR3 spans 15 amino acids. The V segment lost 3 bases and the J segment 7 bases; nucleotides outside the gene matches: 6. CDR3 bases: TGCGCCAGCAGCTCGGGACAGGGGAATAACGGGGAGCTGTTTTTT. It specifies CASSSGQGNNGELFF.

The chain combines TRBV5-1 with TRBJ2-3, with a possible D match to TRBD2 (5 bases). The CDR3 consists of 16 residues. Trimming left V 0 bases short and J 0 bases short, with 11 bases between. The germline V gene encodes CDR1 SGHRS and CDR2 YFSETQ. The CDR3 region is CASSLDGRTSTDTQYF. The DNA of the CDR3 is TGCGCCAGCAGCTTGGACGGACGGACTAGCACAGATACGCAGTATTTT. Full variable domain (rest looked up from reference TRBV5-1 and TRBJ2-3): KAGVTQTPRYLIKTRGQQVTLSCSPISGHRSVSWYQQTPGQGLQFLFEYFSETQRNKGNFPGRFSGRQFSNSRSEMNVSTLELGDSALYLCASSLDGRTSTDTQYFGPGTRLTVL.

Here the CDR3 reads CASSSKQGPSYEQYF. In DNA form, the CDR3 reads TGTGCCAGCAGCTCGAAACAGGGACCCTCCTACGAGCAGTACTTC. This chain connects TRBV5-4 to TRBJ2-7; tentative D call: TRBD1 (6 bases). V lost 3 bases to trimming and J lost 0 bases, with 13 bases between them. This CDR3 comprises 15 residues. Germline-derived CDR1 and CDR2 are SGHNT and YYREEE (reference sequence).

The gene calls are TRBV4-3 and TRBJ2-3, with 7 bases identical to TRBD2. With V trimmed by 0 bases and J by 2 bases, 5 bases remained unmatched. Germline CDR1 and CDR2: LGHNA and YSLEER. The CDR3 is made up of 16 amino acids. The CDR3 sequence is CASSQDPAGYTDTQYF. The CDR3 DNA follows: TGCGCCAGCAGCCAAGATCCAGCGGGATACACAGATACGCAGTATTTT.

The chain has TRBV7-8 and TRBJ2-1; 9 positions match TRBD2. J gave up 7 bases and V 1 base, and 5 bases lay outside the gene matches. The length of the CDR3 is 15 residues. The germline gives CDR1 SGHVS, CDR2 FQNEAQ. The CDR3 is CASSLGGGAENEQFF. The CDR3 DNA follows: TGTGCCAGCAGCTTAGGCGGGGGGGCCGAGAATGAGCAGTTCTTC.

V and J are TRBV6-1 and TRBJ2-3, with TRBD1 identical over 8 bases. Germline loops: CDR1 MNHNS, CDR2 SASEGT. The V and J ends lost 3 bases and 1 base, in that order; junction bases with no gene match: 6. The CDR3 length is 16 residues. Here the CDR3 reads CASSDPQGAGTDTQYF. For the CDR3, the DNA is TGTGCCAGCAGTGACCCCCAGGGGGCGGGCACAGATACGCAGTATTTT.

This clone occurred once. CDR3 bases: TGTGCCAGCAGCTTAGCGACTGGAGAGGGCGGCTACACCTTC. Its protein product is CASSLATGEGGYTF. The genes are TRBV7-9 and TRBJ1-2; D remains ambiguous. The CDR3 consists of 14 residues. Germline assignment: CDR1 SEHNR and CDR2 FQNEAQ (reference sequence). V shed 0 bases and J shed 8 bases, with 13 bases lying between them.

The genes are TRBV7-9 and TRBJ2-7, with 11 bases fitting TRBD2. Germline trimming cut 5 bases from V and 3 bases from J; bases unmatched to any gene: 6. Germline values: CDR1 SEHNR, CDR2 FQNEAQ (reference sequence). The length of the CDR3 is 15 residues. CDR3: CASSAPGTSGYEQYF. Here the CDR3 DNA reads TGTGCCAGCAGCGCTCCCGGGACTAGCGGCTACGAGCAGTACTTC.

The rearrangement links TRBV10-2 to TRBJ2-3, with unresolved D. The CDR3 runs 12 residues. Per germline, CDR1 WSHSY and CDR2 SAAADI. Trimming took 5 bases from V and 5 from J, leaving 8 bases between them. The CDR3 coding sequence is TGCGCCAGCAGTTCCAGTAGAGATACGCAGTATTTT. It codes for CASSSSRDTQYF.

This chain connects TRBV5-5 to TRBJ1-1, with D possibly matching TRBD1 (5 bases). The CDR3 is made up of 13 amino acids. Germline values: CDR1 SGHKS, CDR2 YYEKEE (reference sequence). The ends were cut back, 0 bases at V and 7 bases at J, with 10 bases in the middle. The DNA for the CDR3 is TGTGCCAGCAGCTTGGAAGGGAGGGGTGAAGCTTTCTTT. The encoded protein is CASSLEGRGEAFF.

The chain couples TRBV29-1 to TRBJ1-4; D uncertain. Germline V gives CDR1 SQVTM, CDR2 ANQGSEA. This CDR3 is 13 amino acids long. V lost 7 bases and J 7 bases, leaving 16 bases between the germline ends. The CDR3 nucleotides read TGCAGCGCCCAGCGGGAGGAGGGTGAAAAACTGTTTTTT. This translates into CSAQREEGEKLFF.

In its sample, this clone ranks as medium-sized. The J gene is TRBJ1-1, the V gene TRBV11-2; no clear D gene. The CDR3 has 14 residues. V was pared by 2 bases and J by 1 base, with 8 bases between. Looked up from germline, CDR1 is SGHAT and CDR2 is FQNNGV. The CDR3 loop reads CASSLLQANTEAFF. The CDR3 DNA follows: TGTGCCAGCAGCTTACTCCAGGCGAACACTGAAGCTTTCTTT.

This rearrangement joins TRBV6-6 to TRBJ1-5, with D perhaps TRBD1 (5 bases). Germline V gene lookup returns CDR1 MNHNY and CDR2 SVGAGI (reference sequence). The length of the CDR3 is 15 residues. The V and J ends lost 3 bases and 2 bases respectively, with 11 bases between them. The CDR3 sequence is CASSYRREGNQPQHF. In nucleotides, the CDR3 is TGTGCCAGCAGTTATCGCAGGGAAGGCAATCAGCCCCAGCATTTT.

V is TRBV30 and J is TRBJ1-6, with TRBD1 matching over 9 bases. Germline CDR1 reads GTSNPN; CDR2 reads SVGIG (reference sequence). The CDR3 spans 14 residues. After removal of 5 bases from V and 7 bases from J, the junction contained 6 bases not matched to a gene. CDR3 DNA: TGTGCCTGGGGGACCGGGACAGGGAATTCACCCCTCCACTTT. Translation gives CAWGTGTGNSPLHF.

The rearrangement uses TRBV10-3 and TRBJ1-4; maybe TRBD1 (6 bases). Between the trimmed V and J ends, which lost 5 bases and 8 bases, there was a span of 21 bases. The CDR3 sequence is 16 residues long. Germline lookup yields CDR1 ENHRY and CDR2 SYGVKD. CDR3 coding DNA: TGTGCCATCAGTTCCGATCAACAGGGAATGAGCGAAAAACTGTTTTTT. This sequence encodes CAISSDQQGMSEKLFF.

The CDR3 sequence is CASSPLNLYPNTF. The CDR3 bases are TGTGCCAGCAGTCCTCTTAATCTTTACCCCAACACCTTC. The rearrangement uses TRBV27 and TRBJ1-2; D is undetermined. The CDR3 has 13 residues. V was trimmed by 5 bases and J by 12 bases, leaving 19 bases between them. Germline V CDR1 and CDR2: MNHEY, SMNVEV (reference sequence).

V is TRBV18 and J is TRBJ1-5, with TRBD1 matching 8 bases. The ends lost 7 bases at V and 4 bases at J; junction bases unmatched: 6. This CDR3 spans 14 amino acids. Germline V gene sequence: CDR1 KGHSH, CDR2 LQKENI. CDR3 sequence (DNA): TGTGCCAGCTGGACAGGGTTACCTAATCAGCCCCAGCATTTT. Residues: CASWTGLPNQPQHF.

The chain has TRBV7-9 and TRBJ2-3, with D possibly being TRBD2 (5 bases). Germline V lookup: CDR1 SEHNR, CDR2 FQNEAQ (reference sequence). CDR3 length equals 15 residues. Trimming pared 3 bases from V and 2 bases from J, leaving 12 bases between. The CDR3 sequence is CASSLNGVLTDTQYF. The DNA of the CDR3 is TGTGCCAGCAGCTTGAACGGGGTACTCACAGATACGCAGTATTTT.

The V gene is TRBV2, the J gene TRBJ2-2; TRBD2 matches 9 bases. The CDR3 extends over 16 amino acids. Trimming took 5 bases from V and 3 from J; bases not matched to a gene: 7. Germline V gene lookup returns CDR1 SNHLY and CDR2 FYNNEI. The CDR3 loop reads CASSPPRLADTGELFF. For the CDR3, the DNA is TGTGCCAGCAGTCCCCCGAGACTAGCGGACACCGGGGAGCTGTTTTTT.

Worth noting for this clone: This sample also contains other DNA sequences that code for the same CDR3. The chain couples TRBV11-2 to TRBJ1-5, with D possibly TRBD1 on 5 matching bases. The germline CDR1 and CDR2 sequences are SGHAT and FQNNGV. V was trimmed by 1 base and J by 1 base, leaving 8 bases between them. The CDR3 consists of 15 residues. This chain's CDR3 is CASSLAAGSNQPQHF. The DNA of the CDR3 is TGTGCCAGCAGCTTAGCTGCAGGGAGCAATCAGCCCCAGCATTTT.